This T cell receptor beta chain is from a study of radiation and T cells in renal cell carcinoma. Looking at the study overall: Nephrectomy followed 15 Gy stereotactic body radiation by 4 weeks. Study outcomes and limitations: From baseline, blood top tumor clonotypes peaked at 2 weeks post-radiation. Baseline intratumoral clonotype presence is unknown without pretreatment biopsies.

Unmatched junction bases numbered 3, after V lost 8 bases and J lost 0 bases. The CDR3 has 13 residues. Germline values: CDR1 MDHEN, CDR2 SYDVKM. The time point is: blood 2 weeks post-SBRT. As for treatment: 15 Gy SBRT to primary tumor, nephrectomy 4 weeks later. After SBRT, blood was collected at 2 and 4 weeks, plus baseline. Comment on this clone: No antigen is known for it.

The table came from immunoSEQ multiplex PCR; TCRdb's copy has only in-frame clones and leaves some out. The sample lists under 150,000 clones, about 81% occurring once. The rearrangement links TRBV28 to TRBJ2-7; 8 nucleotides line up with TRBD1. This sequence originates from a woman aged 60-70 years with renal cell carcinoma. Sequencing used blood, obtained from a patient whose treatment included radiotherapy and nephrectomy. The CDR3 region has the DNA TGTGCCAGCGGACAGGGCGACTCCTACGAGCAGTACTTC. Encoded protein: CASGQGDSYEQYF.